Below, one T cell receptor (beta chain) is given with its context. Its antigen is as yet unknown. Measured with immunoSEQ multiplex PCR; TCRdb has only the in-frame clones, and not every one. The sample comprises some 120,000 clones, 90% to 95% of which are singletons, and around 1.7% rests with the top ten. This entry is derived from a study of siplizumab effects on memory and regulatory T cells. The J segment lost 5 bases and the V segment lost 4 bases, leaving 5 bases of the junction unmatched. CDR3 size: 14 residues. Germline CDR1 is SGHAT and CDR2 is FQNNGV. Study-wide findings and caveats: A naive or memory phenotype could not be assigned to roughly 75-97% of the proliferating CD4+ or CD8+ clones.

Sequenced sample: non-Treg CD4+ T cells sorted from blood. This chain links TRBV11-2 with TRBJ2-5, with 9 bases matching TRBD1. The receptor was derived from a human donor in good health. In nucleotides, the CDR3 is TGTGCCAGCAGCTCTACAGGGGGCCGGGAGACCCAGTACTTC. It is translated as CASSSTGGRETQYF.